The 5 T cell receptor beta chains presented below share a single source sample, sequenced in a study of cytomegalovirus exposure and HLA in healthy donors. Primers included in the PCR were 60 Vbeta and 13 Jbeta primers. Sequenced by immunoSEQ multiplex PCR; TCRdb stores in-frame clones only, minus some. The sample yields some 190,000 clones, around 75% seen once. Sequenced input: PBMCs. The receptor set was obtained from a woman in her forties or fifties in good health and CMV-seronegative.

This clone was seen a handful of times. The chain recombines TRBV6-1 with TRBJ2-7, with TRBD2 as a possible D gene (5 bases). The CDR3 spans 15 residues. V was shortened by 4 bases and J by 2 bases, with 15 bases between the two germline ends. CDR1 and CDR2 (germline): MNHNS, SASEGT. The CDR3, as DNA: TGTGCCAGCAGTGTGGGCAGCGGTGATACCTACGAGCAGTACTTC. Translation: CASSVGSGDTYEQYF.

Comment on this clone: The junction does not match germline at one end; this may be a read error. This same CDR3 is encoded by further DNA sequences in the sample. The chain uses TRBV5-4 and TRBJ2-7; 9 bases fit TRBD1. There are 14 residues in the CDR3. Germline V lookup: CDR1 SGHNT, CDR2 YYREEE (reference sequence). CDR3 bases: TGTGCCAGCAGCGCGGGACAGGGTGGCTACGAACAGTACTTC. Residues: CASSAGQGGYEQYF.

This rearrangement joins TRBV7-9 to TRBJ2-1; D might be TRBD1 (5 bases). CDR1 and CDR2 from the germline V gene are SEHNR and FQNEAQ (reference sequence). The CDR3 runs 17 residues. The V end was cut by 0 bases, the J end by 1 base, with 13 bases between. The CDR3 loop reads CASSLALRQLSYNEQFF. CDR3 nucleotide sequence: TGTGCCAGCAGCTTAGCCCTTCGACAGTTATCCTACAATGAGCAGTTCTTC.

V usage is TRBV7-9 and J usage is TRBJ2-1; D remains unclear. From germline, CDR1 is SEHNR and CDR2 FQNEAQ (reference sequence). The CDR3 is 11 amino acids. V was pared by 5 bases and J by 5 bases, with 4 bases between. CDR3 region: CASSLNNEQFF. DNA of the CDR3: TGTGCCAGCAGCCTAAACAATGAGCAGTTCTTC. The variable domain in full, completed from reference TRBV7-9 and TRBJ2-1, reads DTGVSQNPRHKITKRGQNVTFRCDPISEHNRLYWYRQTLGQGPEFLTYFQNEAQLEKSRLLSDRFSAERPKGSFSTLEIQRTEQGDSAMYLCASSLNNEQFFGPGTRLTVL.

This chain joins TRBV29-1 and TRBJ2-7; 7 bases agree with TRBD2. Germline CDR1 SQVTM, CDR2 ANQGSEA. Trimming removed 3 bases from V and 0 bases from J; junction bases left unmatched: 2. The CDR3 consists of 13 residues. CDR3 bases: TGCAGCGTTGACGGGACTAACTCCTACGAGCAGTACTTC. It is translated as CSVDGTNSYEQYF.